These 31 T cell receptor beta chains were sequenced from one sample in a study of beta chain features in type 1 diabetes. As every portion of the isolated RNA was reverse transcribed, the sequencing read expressed TCRB transcripts. Here immunoSEQ multiplex PCR was the method, and the copy in TCRdb shows in-frame clones only, minus some. The sample carries just over 450,000 clones, 30% recorded once. The sample comprised naive CD4+ T cells from blood. The receptors were gathered from a man aged 18-30 years in good health.

The sample holds a few counts of this clone. The V and J genes are TRBV29-1 and TRBJ2-7; 8 nucleotides match TRBD2. V was pared by 4 bases and J by 4 bases, with 6 bases of the junction left unmatched. The germline gives CDR1 SQVTM, CDR2 ANQGSEA. The CDR3 totals 13 residues. The CDR3: CSVVSGGPYEQYF. The CDR3 DNA reads TGCAGCGTTGTGTCGGGAGGGCCGTACGAGCAGTACTTC.

This chain links TRBV2 with TRBJ2-1; TRBD1 is a possible D gene (5 bases). V lost 7 bases and J 7 bases, leaving 17 bases between the germline ends. The length of the CDR3 is 14 residues. Germline V gene lookup returns CDR1 SNHLY and CDR2 FYNNEI. The CDR3 spells CASTRQGGGNEQFF. The DNA of the CDR3 is TGTGCCAGCACCCGGCAGGGCGGTGGAAATGAGCAGTTCTTC.

In its sample, this clone was seen a few times. This CDR3 is CASSYSHRGGYTF. CDR3 bases: TGTGCCAGCAGTTACTCCCACAGGGGTGGCTACACCTTC. The chain uses TRBV6-5 and TRBJ1-2; 7 nucleotides agree with TRBD1. Trimming removed 0 bases from V and 7 bases from J; junction bases left unmatched: 2. From germline, CDR1 is MNHEY and CDR2 SVGAGI. CDR3 length equals 13 residues.

The V call is TRBV6-5, the J call TRBJ1-2, with 8 nucleotides matching TRBD1. J gave up 7 bases and V 2 bases, and 3 bases lay outside the gene matches. CDR1 and CDR2 from the germline V gene are MNHEY and SVGAGI. The CDR3 runs to 13 residues. The CDR3 nucleotides read TGTGCCAGCAGTTACCCAGGGGGCTTTGGCTACACCTTC. Translated: CASSYPGGFGYTF.

This clone has only a few counts. The V and J genes are TRBV11-1 and TRBJ2-5; TRBD1 aligns across 7 bases. This CDR3 contains 14 residues. V dropped 6 bases and J dropped 2; count of bases not matched to a gene: 6. CDR1 and CDR2 (germline): SGHAT, FQDESV (reference sequence). CDR3 loop: CASSYGQVQETQYF. For the CDR3, the DNA is TGTGCCAGCAGTTACGGACAGGTACAAGAGACCCAGTACTTC. The complete variable domain, with remaining parts taken from reference TRBV11-1 and TRBJ2-5, reads EAEVAQSPRYKITEKSQAVAFWCDPISGHATLYWYRQILGQGPELLVQFQDESVVDDSQLPKDRFSAERLKGVDSTLKIQPAELGDSAMYLCASSYGQVQETQYFGPGTRLLVL.

Only a few counts were recorded for this clone. This chain connects TRBV10-3 to TRBJ2-7; D is perhaps TRBD1 or TRBD2 (6 bases each). The CDR3 contains 14 residues. Trimming shortened V by 11 bases and J by 2 bases, and 19 bases separated the two germline ends. Germline CDR1 ENHRY, CDR2 SYGVKD. The CDR3 spells CAAQGAGEAYEQYF. CDR3 nucleotide sequence: TGTGCCGCTCAAGGGGCAGGGGAGGCCTACGAGCAGTACTTC.

The V call is TRBV30, the J call TRBJ2-7; D gene ambiguous. Between the trimmed V and J ends, which lost 2 bases and 0 bases, there was a span of 11 bases. The V gene's germline CDR1 is GTSNPN and CDR2 SVGIG (reference sequence). The CDR3 is 14 residues long. CDR3 protein: CAWSPASYSYEQYF. CDR3 in DNA: TGTGCCTGGAGTCCGGCATCCTACTCCTACGAGCAGTACTTC.

The rearrangement joins TRBV6-5 to TRBJ2-3, with 10 bases fitting TRBD1. The germline V gene has CDR1 MNHEY and CDR2 SVGAGI. The V gene end was trimmed by 2 bases and the J gene end by 4 bases; junction bases not matched to a gene: 3. This CDR3 comprises 15 residues. CDR3 DNA sequence: TGTGCCAGCAGTTACGGGACAGGGGTTCCAGATACGCAGTATTTT. Translated, it gives CASSYGTGVPDTQYF.

The V call is TRBV5-4, the J call TRBJ2-3, with D unclear. The CDR3 length is 13 residues. Per the germline V gene, CDR1 is SGHNT and CDR2 is YYREEE (reference sequence). V gave up 0 bases and J gave up 6 bases, with 8 bases separating them. The CDR3 nucleotides read TGTGCCAGCAGCTTGGTCAGCCTGGATACGCAGTATTTT. The encoded protein is CASSLVSLDTQYF.

Only a few counts were recorded for this clone. The V gene is TRBV7-2, the J gene TRBJ1-2; TRBD1 might be the D (6 bases). Trimming stripped 0 bases from V and 8 bases from J, with 10 bases between. The CDR3 runs 13 residues. The germline gives CDR1 SGHTA, CDR2 FQGNSA. CDR3 sequence: CASSLAGARGYTF. DNA for the CDR3: TGTGCCAGCAGCTTAGCGGGGGCAAGGGGCTACACCTTC.

On this clone itself: This specimen includes other DNA sequences encoding the same CDR3. The gene calls are TRBV29-1 and TRBJ2-3, with D possibly matching TRBD2 (6 bases). Trimming cost V 6 bases and J 4 bases, with 14 bases left between them. Per germline, CDR1 SQVTM and CDR2 ANQGSEA. The CDR3 runs 13 residues. CDR3 sequence reads: CSVGSGEPDTQYF. The CDR3 nucleotides are TGCAGCGTGGGGTCGGGAGAACCAGATACGCAGTATTTT.

In this sample, this clone turned up a few times. The gene calls are TRBV14 and TRBJ1-3, with TRBD1 as a possible D gene (5 bases). The CDR3 is 15 residues long. In germline, CDR1 is SGHDN, CDR2 FVKESK. Trimming left V 4 bases short and J 0 bases short, with 10 bases between. CDR3 protein: CASSRQPFSGNTIYF. The CDR3 DNA reads TGTGCCAGCAGCCGACAGCCTTTCTCTGGAAACACCATATATTTT.

V gene TRBV29-1 combines with J gene TRBJ1-2, with D possibly matching TRBD1 (5 bases). Trimming left V 0 bases short and J 3 bases short, with 17 bases between. The CDR3 loop spans 16 amino acids. CDR1 and CDR2 from the germline V gene are SQVTM and ANQGSEA. In DNA form, the CDR3 reads TGCAGCGTTGAAGATCTTAGCAGGGACCGGTACTATGGCTACACCTTC. This gives the protein CSVEDLSRDRYYGYTF.

The sample holds one count of this clone. The chain couples TRBV9 to TRBJ2-1; 11 nucleotides line up with TRBD2. CDR1 SGDLS and CDR2 YYNGEE come from the germline V gene. This CDR3 region has 15 residues. The ends lost 0 bases at V and 7 bases at J; junction bases unmatched: 3. The chain's CDR3 is CASSVESSGRNEQFF. The CDR3 coding sequence is TGTGCCAGCAGCGTAGAATCTAGCGGGAGGAATGAGCAGTTCTTC.

V gene TRBV4-2 combines with J gene TRBJ2-1; the D gene could be TRBD1 or TRBD2 (5 bases each). V dropped 4 bases and J dropped 5 bases, with 18 bases sitting between them. CDR1 is LGHNA, CDR2 YNFKEQ, per germline. The CDR3 length is 16 residues. The CDR3, as DNA: TGTGCCAGCAGCCCGAGGGGTGAGTGGCGGGACAATGAGCAGTTCTTC. Amino acid sequence: CASSPRGEWRDNEQFF.

This sequence joins TRBV30 and TRBJ1-1, with 8 bases that match TRBD1. Germline CDR1 and CDR2: GTSNPN and SVGIG (reference sequence). Losses at the gene ends were 4 bases for V and 3 bases for J; bases not matched to a gene: 1. The CDR3 has 12 amino acids. CDR3 residues: CAWNRGYTEAFF. CDR3 in DNA: TGTGCCTGGAACAGGGGGTACACTGAAGCTTTCTTT.

In this sample, this clone turned up a few times. The chain employs TRBV28 and TRBJ2-1; 8 nucleotides match TRBD2. The CDR3 is 14 residues long. CDR1 and CDR2 (germline): MDHEN, SYDVKM. J lost 2 bases, V lost 8 bases, and 5 bases had no gene match. This CDR3 is CASATGGTYNEQFF. The CDR3 DNA follows: TGTGCCAGCGCCACGGGAGGGACCTACAATGAGCAGTTCTTC. Together with reference TRBV28 and TRBJ2-1, the CDR3 gives the full variable domain: DVKVTQSSRYLVKRTGEKVFLECVQDMDHENMFWYRQDPGLGLRLIYFSYDVKMKEKGDIPEGYSVSREKKERFSLILESASTNQTSMYLCASATGGTYNEQFFGPGTRLTVL.

V usage is TRBV18 and J usage is TRBJ2-5, with 7 bases aligning to TRBD1. This CDR3 has 16 amino acids. The V and J ends lost 4 bases and 0 bases, in that order; junction bases with no gene match: 8. Germline-derived CDR1 and CDR2 are KGHSH and LQKENI. The CDR3 here is CASSQNRDSYQETQYF. The CDR3 DNA follows: TGTGCCAGCTCACAAAACCGGGACAGCTACCAAGAGACCCAGTACTTC.

The chain links TRBV6-1 to TRBJ1-2; 9 nucleotides line up with TRBD1. V was clipped by 8 bases and J by 5 bases; unmatched bases: 6. Germline CDR1 MNHNS, CDR2 SASEGT. The CDR3 totals 13 residues. CDR3 nucleotides: TGTGCCAGCTGGGCGGGACAGGGATATGGCTACACCTTC. Its translation: CASWAGQGYGYTF.

The rearrangement uses TRBV4-3 and TRBJ1-3; D is unresolved. This CDR3 region has 13 residues. CDR1 and CDR2 (germline): LGHNA, YSLEER. The germline V and J ends were trimmed by 4 bases and 4 bases, with 8 bases remaining between them. CDR3 region: CASSLNIGNTIYF. The DNA for the CDR3 is TGCGCCAGCAGCCTGAATATAGGAAACACCATATATTTT.

The chain employs TRBV28 and TRBJ2-5, with a tentative D call TRBD1 (5 bases). The CDR3 is 14 amino acids. Germline V gives CDR1 MDHEN, CDR2 SYDVKM. Deletions cut 2 bases from V and 5 bases from J, with 12 bases between. The CDR3 sequence is CASSLQGRWETQYF. CDR3 DNA sequence: TGTGCCAGCAGTTTACAGGGTCGTTGGGAGACCCAGTACTTC.

The rearrangement links TRBV18 to TRBJ2-7; D is possibly TRBD1 (5 bases). V shed 6 bases and J shed 7 bases, with 22 bases lying between them. This CDR3 has 15 residues. Germline CDR1 and CDR2: KGHSH and LQKENI. As DNA, the CDR3 is TGTGCCAGCTCTCGATACTTGGCAGGGCAGTGGGAGCAGTACTTC. It yields the protein CASSRYLAGQWEQYF. Drawing the rest from reference TRBV18 and TRBJ2-7, the complete variable domain is NAGVMQNPRHLVRRRGQEARLRCSPMKGHSHVYWYRQLPEEGLKFMVYLQKENIIDESGMPKERFSAEFPKEGPSILRIQQVVRGDSAAYFCASSRYLAGQWEQYFGPGTRLTVT.

This chain connects TRBV5-6 to TRBJ1-5, with 7 nucleotides matching TRBD1. The J segment lost 4 bases and the V segment lost 3 bases, leaving 13 bases of the junction unmatched. The CDR3 spans 17 residues. Looked up from germline, CDR1 is SGHDT and CDR2 is YYEEEE. The CDR3 DNA is TGTGCCAGCAGCTCAAGGAGTTTTACAGGGGCGAATCAGCCCCAGCATTTT. Encoded protein: CASSSRSFTGANQPQHF.

The CDR3 coding sequence is TGTGCCAGCAGCCTAAGGGACAGGCCCTACGAGCAGTACTTC. It is translated as CASSLRDRPYEQYF. This chain uses TRBV13 with TRBJ2-7; 8 nucleotides agree with TRBD1. This CDR3 comprises 14 residues. Germline V lookup: CDR1 PRHDT, CDR2 FYEKMQ (reference sequence). J gave up 2 bases and V 5 bases, and 5 bases lay outside the gene matches.

This rearrangement joins TRBV25-1 to TRBJ2-2, with D possibly called TRBD1 or TRBD2 (5 bases each). The CDR3 is 12 residues long. The germline V and J ends were trimmed by 0 bases and 12 bases, with 8 bases remaining between them. Germline V lookup: CDR1 MGHDK, CDR2 SYGVNS. The CDR3 is CASSEYEGKLFF. CDR3 DNA: TGTGCCAGCAGTGAATACGAGGGGAAGCTGTTTTTT.

This sequence joins TRBV28 and TRBJ2-7; unclear D gene. The V and J ends lost 5 bases and 2 bases respectively, with 10 bases between them. Germline CDR1 reads MDHEN; CDR2 reads SYDVKM. The length of the CDR3 is 13 residues. Written as DNA, the CDR3 is TGTGCCAGCAGTCCTCGGATAGCCTACGAGCAGTACTTC. Protein sequence: CASSPRIAYEQYF.

The rearrangement joins TRBV11-2 to TRBJ2-4; D is ambiguous. CDR3 size: 14 residues. V was trimmed by 5 bases and J by 1 base, leaving 9 bases between them. The germline V gene has CDR1 SGHAT and CDR2 FQNNGV. Written as DNA, the CDR3 is TGTGCCAGCAGCGCAGGTATCGCCAAAAACATTCAGTACTTC. The encoded protein is CASSAGIAKNIQYF.

The gene calls are TRBV15 and TRBJ2-2; TRBD1 might be the D (5 bases). There are 13 residues in the CDR3. Germline CDR1 reads LNHNV; CDR2 reads YYDKDF (reference sequence). Trimming cost V 3 bases and J 6 bases, with 8 bases left between them. The CDR3 nucleotides are TGTGCCACCAGCAGGGACAAAGCCGGGGAGCTGTTTTTT. This encodes CATSRDKAGELFF. Supplemented by reference TRBV15 and TRBJ2-2, the full variable domain reads DAMVIQNPRYQVTQFGKPVTLSCSQTLNHNVMYWYQQKSSQAPKLLFHYYDKDFNNEADTPDNFQSRRPNTSFCFLDIRSPGLGDTAMYLCATSRDKAGELFFGEGSRLTVL.

This clone was recorded a few times. This sequence joins TRBV29-1 and TRBJ1-1; D might be TRBD1 (6 bases). Germline CDR1 reads SQVTM; CDR2 reads ANQGSEA. V lost 4 bases and J lost 5, with 17 bases in between. There are 14 residues in the CDR3. The CDR3 nucleotides read TGCAGCGTTGCGGGGACCAGGGGCGGGACTGAAGCTTTCTTT. This encodes CSVAGTRGGTEAFF.

Comment on this clone: Distinct nucleotide sequences in the sample also encode this CDR3. This sequence joins TRBV30 and TRBJ1-1; D uncertain. Trimming took 2 bases from V and 1 from J, leaving 5 bases between them. Per the germline V gene, CDR1 is GTSNPN and CDR2 is SVGIG (reference sequence). The CDR3 runs 12 residues. The CDR3 DNA reads as TGTGCCTGGAGTCGACAGAACACTGAAGCTTTCTTT. Amino acid sequence: CAWSRQNTEAFF. The full variable domain, rest sourced from reference TRBV30 and TRBJ1-1, is SQTIHQWPATLVQPVGSPLSLECTVEGTSNPNLYWYRQAAGRGLQLLFYSVGIGQISSEVPQNLSASRPQDRQFILSSKKLLLSDSGFYLCAWSRQNTEAFFGQGTRLTVV.

This clone turned up a few times. The V and J genes are TRBV30 and TRBJ1-2; TRBD1 matches at 7 bases. CDR1 is GTSNPN and CDR2 is SVGIG in the germline V gene (reference sequence). V lost 3 bases to trimming and J lost 4 bases; unmatched junction nucleotides: 5. The CDR3 extends over 13 amino acids. Here the CDR3 reads CAWREGQSYGYTF. As DNA, the CDR3 is TGTGCCTGGAGGGAGGGACAGTCCTATGGCTACACCTTC.